The present entry profiles one T cell receptor beta chain with its context. Trimming pared 2 bases from V and 2 bases from J, leaving 19 bases between. The germline CDR1 and CDR2 sequences are MDHEN and SYDVKM. The CDR3 loop spans 17 amino acids. This sample was taken from a study of blood T cell repertoires in COVID-19. Across the whole study: Acute-phase and convalescent COVID-19 samples originated in the United States, Italy and Spain. Sample material is recorded as cDNA or gDNA derived from T cells, B-cell-depleted T cells, or PBMCs.

In the authors' methods: For nucleated cells, counts were estimated from reference gene primer amplification. Profiling relied on immunoSEQ multiplex PCR, and the TCRdb table lists in-frame clones only, not all of them. D and trimming were read from the DNA, whereas the V and J calls and clone size are those reported in that table. The sample records 650,000 to 800,000 clones, approximately 90% being singletons. The specimen sequenced was peripheral blood. V and J are TRBV28 and TRBJ2-7; tentative D call: TRBD2 (5 bases). This sequence originates from a woman younger than 35 with acute or convalescent COVID-19. CDR3 residues: CASSLGRSGFATYEQYF. The DNA of the CDR3 is TGTGCCAGCAGTTTAGGACGCTCGGGATTTGCTACCTACGAGCAGTACTTC.